This T cell receptor beta chain was profiled in a study of shared clonotypes between healthy human individuals. Study-wide findings and caveats: Naive subsets, compared against memory subsets, generally had larger estimated richness values. Clonotypes not shared had lower generation probabilities than those common to all four donors.

TCRdb's table, derived via immunoSEQ multiplex PCR, lists solely in-frame clones and lacks some. The sample shows approximately 1,500,000 clones, 98% of them seen only once. Germline assignment: CDR1 SGHTA and CDR2 FQGNSA. The CDR3 spans 14 residues. The V and J ends lost 2 bases and 4 bases respectively, with 11 bases between them. Points on this clone: Its antigen is unidentified. Distinct nucleotide sequences in the sample also encode this CDR3.

Sequenced material: naive CD4+ T cells sorted from blood. The subset here: CD45RA+ positively selected. The sequence was obtained from a man aged 25-40 years in good health. The chain links TRBV7-2 to TRBJ1-1, with a tentative D call TRBD1 (6 bases). The CDR3 here is CASSLTGASTEAFF. The CDR3 DNA is TGTGCCAGCAGCTTAACGGGGGCGAGCACTGAAGCTTTCTTT.